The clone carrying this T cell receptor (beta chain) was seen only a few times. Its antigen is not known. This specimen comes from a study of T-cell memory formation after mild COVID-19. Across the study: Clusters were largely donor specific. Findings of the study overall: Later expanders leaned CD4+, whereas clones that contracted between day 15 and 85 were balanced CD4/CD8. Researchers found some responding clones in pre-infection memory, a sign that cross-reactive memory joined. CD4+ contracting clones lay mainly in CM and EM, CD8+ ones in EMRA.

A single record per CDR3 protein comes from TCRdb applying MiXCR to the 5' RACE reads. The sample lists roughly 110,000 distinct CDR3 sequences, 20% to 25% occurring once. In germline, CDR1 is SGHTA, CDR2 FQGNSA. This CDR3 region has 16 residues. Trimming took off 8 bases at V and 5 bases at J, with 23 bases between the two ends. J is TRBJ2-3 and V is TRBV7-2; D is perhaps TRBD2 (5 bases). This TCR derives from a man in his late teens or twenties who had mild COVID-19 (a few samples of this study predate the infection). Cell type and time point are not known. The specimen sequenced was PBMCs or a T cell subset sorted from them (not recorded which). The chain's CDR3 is CASPGVAASSKDTQYF. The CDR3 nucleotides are TGTGCCAGCCCCGGGGTTGCGGCGAGCTCGAAAGATACGCAGTATTTT.